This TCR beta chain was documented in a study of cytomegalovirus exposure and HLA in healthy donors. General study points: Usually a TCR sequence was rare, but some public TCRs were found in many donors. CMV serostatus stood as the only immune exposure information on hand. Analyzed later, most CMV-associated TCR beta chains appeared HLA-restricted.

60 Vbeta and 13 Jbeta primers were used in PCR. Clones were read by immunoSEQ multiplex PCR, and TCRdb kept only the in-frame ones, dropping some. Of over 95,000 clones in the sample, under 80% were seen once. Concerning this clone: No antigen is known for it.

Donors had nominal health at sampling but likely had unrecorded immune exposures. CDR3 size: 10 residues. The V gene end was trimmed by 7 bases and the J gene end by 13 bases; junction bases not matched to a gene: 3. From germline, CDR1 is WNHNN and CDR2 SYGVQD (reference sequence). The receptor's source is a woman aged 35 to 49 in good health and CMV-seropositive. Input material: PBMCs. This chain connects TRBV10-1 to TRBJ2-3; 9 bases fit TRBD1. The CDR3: CASKGTGKYF. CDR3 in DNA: TGCGCCAGCAAGGGGACAGGGAAGTATTTT.